The next 27 T cell receptor beta chains were all read from a single sample in a study of CD8 T cells in ankylosing spondylitis. In TCRdb, the 5' RACE reads were re-called with MiXCR into one record per CDR3 protein. Of 200,000 to 250,000 distinct CDR3 sequences listed, more than 9% are singletons. Sequencing input: blood, either unsorted or a sorted T cell fraction (not recorded which). Receptors originate from a male donor with ankylosing spondylitis or in good health (not recorded which).

This clonotype was picked up many times. V gene TRBV5-1 combines with J gene TRBJ2-3; D remains unclear. The CDR3 totals 15 residues. Trimming pared 0 bases from V and 0 bases from J, leaving 8 bases between. Germline CDR1 and CDR2: SGHRS and YFSETQ. CDR3 DNA sequence: TGCGCCAGCAGCTTGGGCAGCCGTAGCACAGATACGCAGTATTTT. Amino acid sequence: CASSLGSRSTDTQYF. Full variable domain (rest looked up from reference TRBV5-1 and TRBJ2-3): KAGVTQTPRYLIKTRGQQVTLSCSPISGHRSVSWYQQTPGQGLQFLFEYFSETQRNKGNFPGRFSGRQFSNSRSEMNVSTLELGDSALYLCASSLGSRSTDTQYFGPGTRLTVL.

This clonotype was counted ten times or more. The chain couples TRBV18 to TRBJ2-5, with D possibly being TRBD1 (5 bases). V was clipped by 6 bases and J by 5 bases, with 19 bases between them. Germline V gene data show CDR1 as KGHSH and CDR2 as LQKENI. The CDR3 sequence is 15 residues long. This CDR3 reads CASSPRSQGWETQYF. As DNA, the CDR3 is TGTGCCAGCTCCCCCAGGAGTCAGGGATGGGAGACCCAGTACTTC.

This clonotype was detected only a few times. The chain joins TRBV11-1 to TRBJ2-7, with a weak D call TRBD2 (5 bases). V lost 5 bases and J 3 bases, leaving 14 bases between the germline ends. The germline V gene has CDR1 SGHAT and CDR2 FQDESV (reference sequence). The CDR3 has 14 amino acids. The CDR3: CASSRRAAGYEQYF. The CDR3 nucleotides read TGTGCCAGCAGCCGGCGGGCCGCGGGCTACGAGCAGTACTTC.

This clonotype came up a few times. The V call is TRBV28, the J call TRBJ1-1, with TRBD1 matching 9 bases. The CDR3 has 15 residues. The germline CDR1 and CDR2 sequences are MDHEN and SYDVKM. V was clipped by 4 bases and J by 3 bases; unmatched bases: 6. The CDR3 protein is CASSSWTGEDTEAFF. DNA of the CDR3: TGTGCCAGCAGTTCCTGGACAGGGGAAGACACTGAAGCTTTCTTT.

This clonotype occurred many times. This rearrangement joins TRBV25-1 to TRBJ2-7; a weak D match, TRBD1 (5 bases). Per the germline V gene, CDR1 is MGHDK and CDR2 is SYGVNS. Trimming stripped 4 bases from V and 7 bases from J, with 11 bases between. This CDR3 spans 12 amino acids. The DNA of the CDR3 is TGTGCCAGCAGTGGGGGCCCTAGAGAGCAGTACTTC. It encodes CASSGGPREQYF.

This clonotype has a handful of counts. The chain couples TRBV20-1 to TRBJ2-3; 10 positions agree with TRBD2. This CDR3 has 15 residues. Germline V gene lookup returns CDR1 DFQATT and CDR2 SNEGSKA (reference sequence). V lost 1 base to trimming and J lost 3 bases; unmatched junction nucleotides: 4. The CDR3 DNA reads as TGCAGTGCTAGAGTTAAGCGGGGGGGGACAGATACGCAGTATTTT. Translated, it gives CSARVKRGGTDTQYF.

This clonotype was counted a few times. The chain has TRBV18 and TRBJ2-1; TRBD2 agrees at 13 bases. The V segment lost 3 bases and the J segment 7 bases; nucleotides outside the gene matches: 9. Germline assignment: CDR1 KGHSH and CDR2 LQKENI. This CDR3 region has 17 residues. The CDR3 DNA reads TGTGCCAGCTCACCTCAAGGACTAGCGGGAGTGTGGAATGAGCAGTTCTTC. Its translation is CASSPQGLAGVWNEQFF.

This clonotype has at least ten counts. The chain couples TRBV6-1 to TRBJ1-2, with 7 bases fitting TRBD1. V shed 6 bases and J 0 bases; nucleotides not matched to a gene: 4. This CDR3 is 14 amino acids long. Germline CDR1 and CDR2: MNHNS and SASEGT. The CDR3 bases are TGTGCCAGCAGGGAACAGGGGCCTAACTATGGCTACACCTTC. Protein sequence: CASREQGPNYGYTF.

This clonotype has ten or more counts. This chain joins TRBV20-1 and TRBJ2-4; D is tentatively TRBD1 or TRBD2 (6 bases each). The CDR3 totals 17 residues. Germline V gene lookup returns CDR1 DFQATT and CDR2 SNEGSKA (reference sequence). Trimming pared 1 base from V and 1 base from J, leaving 17 bases between. CDR3 sequence (DNA): TGCAGTGCTAGAGGGCTTGAGAGGGGGGACGCCAAAAACATTCAGTACTTC. It is translated as CSARGLERGDAKNIQYF.

CDR3 loop: CASSLRTSGSRNTDTQYF. The CDR3 DNA reads TGCGCCAGCAGCTTGAGGACTAGCGGGAGCCGGAACACAGATACGCAGTATTTT. This chain links TRBV5-1 with TRBJ2-3; 13 bases match TRBD2. Germline CDR1 SGHRS, CDR2 YFSETQ. The CDR3 is 18 amino acids. V lost 1 base, J lost 2 bases, and 7 bases stayed unmatched.

The rearrangement joins TRBV4-2 to TRBJ1-5; D not resolved. V lost 0 bases, J lost 0 bases, and 6 bases lay in between. Germline V CDR1 and CDR2: LGHNA, YNFKEQ. This CDR3 has 15 residues. CDR3 sequence reads: CASSQEGNSNQPQHF. In DNA, the CDR3 is TGTGCCAGCAGCCAAGAGGGGAATAGCAATCAGCCCCAGCATTTT.

This clonotype was counted only a few times. V and J are TRBV6-6 and TRBJ2-1, with D possibly being TRBD2 (5 bases). Germline V CDR1 and CDR2: MNHNY, SVGAGI (reference sequence). This CDR3 is built from 19 residues. The germline V and J ends were trimmed by 4 bases and 0 bases, with 22 bases remaining between them. The CDR3 spells CASSSPLGSGTSSYNEQFF. DNA for the CDR3: TGTGCCAGCAGTTCACCCTTAGGGAGCGGAACCAGCTCCTACAATGAGCAGTTCTTC.

J is TRBJ2-4 and V is TRBV29-1, with 8 bases identical to TRBD2. The CDR3 covers 14 residues. The germline V gene has CDR1 SQVTM and CDR2 ANQGSEA. V lost 6 bases, J lost 11 bases, and 15 bases stayed unmatched. The CDR3 loop is CSVTSGVPREVQYF. The CDR3 DNA follows: TGCAGCGTCACCTCAGGGGTCCCGCGGGAGGTTCAGTACTTC. Together with reference TRBV29-1 and TRBJ2-4, the CDR3 gives the full variable domain: SAVISQKPSRDICQRGTSLTIQCQVDSQVTMMFWYRQQPGQSLTLIATANQGSEATYESGFVIDKFPISRPNLTFSTLTVSNMSPEDSSIYLCSVTSGVPREVQYFGAGTRLSVL.

This clonotype was counted at least ten times. The gene calls are TRBV12-3 or TRBV12-4 and TRBJ2-2; tentatively, D is TRBD1 (6 bases). V lost 7 bases and J lost 3, with 15 bases in between. This CDR3 has 15 amino acids. The CDR3 DNA sequence: TGTGCCAGCATTACAGGGATAGGATACACCGGGGAGCTGTTTTTT. It codes for CASITGIGYTGELFF.

This clonotype came up many times. This sequence joins TRBV29-1 and TRBJ1-1; possibly TRBD1 for D (5 bases). The CDR3 is 12 amino acids. Germline lookup yields CDR1 SQVTM and CDR2 ANQGSEA. V was pared by 6 bases and J by 8 bases, with 16 bases between. CDR3: CSVGDGAREAFF. In DNA form, the CDR3 reads TGCAGCGTGGGGGACGGGGCAAGGGAAGCTTTCTTT.

The table lists this clonotype with many counts. V gene TRBV6-5 combines with J gene TRBJ1-5; no clear D. CDR3 length: 22 amino acids. The germline CDR1 and CDR2 sequences are MNHEY and SVGAGI. V was shortened by 4 bases and J by 2 bases, with 33 bases between the two germline ends. In nucleotides, the CDR3 is TGTGCCAGCAGTTCTAGGTTTGGTCTAGGACTATTTGGAGGAGTTGGCAATCAGCCCCAGCATTTT. It codes for CASSSRFGLGLFGGVGNQPQHF.

This clonotype occurred many times. The rearrangement joins TRBV20-1 to TRBJ2-5; D perhaps matches TRBD2 (7 bases). The CDR3 is 15 residues long. CDR1 is DFQATT and CDR2 is SNEGSKA in the germline V gene (reference sequence). V was cut by 1 base and J by 3 bases, with 15 bases left in between. For the CDR3, the DNA is TGCAGTGCTAGAGTACGGGGGCTAGCGGAAGAGACCCAGTACTTC. This translates into CSARVRGLAEETQYF.

In its sample, this clonotype was seen many times. The DNA of the CDR3 is TGTGCCAGCAGCACTCGGTCAAACTATGGCTACACCTTC. Its protein is CASSTRSNYGYTF. The chain carries TRBV5-6 and TRBJ1-2; D is undetermined. Germline-derived CDR1 and CDR2 are SGHDT and YYEEEE. Trimming took off 4 bases at V and 2 bases at J, with 9 bases between the two ends. CDR3 size: 13 residues.

In its sample, this clonotype was seen many times. The J gene is TRBJ1-1, the V gene TRBV27, with a tentative D call TRBD1 (5 bases). The CDR3 extends over 15 amino acids. The ends were cut back, 6 bases at V and 5 bases at J, with 19 bases in the middle. The germline V gene encodes CDR1 MNHEY and CDR2 SMNVEV (reference sequence). CDR3 DNA: TGTGCCAGCAGATCGAGCGCAGGGCCCACAACTGAAGCTTTCTTT. Translated, it gives CASRSSAGPTTEAFF.

This clonotype was seen repeatedly, ten times or more. This chain links TRBV11-2 with TRBJ2-1; no clear D. The ends were cut back, 2 bases at V and 3 bases at J, with 8 bases in the middle. The CDR3 extends over 14 amino acids. Germline-derived CDR1 and CDR2 are SGHAT and FQNNGV. The CDR3 nucleotides are TGTGCCAGCAGCTTAATCGCGGTCTACAATGAGCAGTTCTTC. It specifies CASSLIAVYNEQFF.

Regarding this clonotype: At one end the junction does not follow the germline gene, possibly because of a read error. The chain combines TRBV20-1 with TRBJ2-1; 10 positions match TRBD2. CDR3 length: 15 amino acids. Germline-derived CDR1 and CDR2 are DFQATT and SNEGSKA (reference sequence). For the CDR3, the DNA is TGCAGTGCGAAAAGGACTAGCGGTTTCTACAGTGAGCAGTTCTTC. It specifies CSAKRTSGFYSEQFF.

This clonotype was counted many times. The rearrangement joins TRBV29-1 to TRBJ1-2; D remains ambiguous. Deletions cut 5 bases from V and 8 bases from J, with 15 bases between. The V gene's germline CDR1 is SQVTM and CDR2 ANQGSEA. This CDR3 is 12 amino acids long. CDR3: CSVSGSGGGYTF. CDR3 coding DNA: TGCAGCGTTTCCGGGTCCGGAGGGGGCTACACCTTC. Combining the CDR3 with reference TRBV29-1 and TRBJ1-2 gives the whole variable domain SAVISQKPSRDICQRGTSLTIQCQVDSQVTMMFWYRQQPGQSLTLIATANQGSEATYESGFVIDKFPISRPNLTFSTLTVSNMSPEDSSIYLCSVSGSGGGYTFGSGTRLTVV.

This clonotype was seen at least ten times. The chain carries TRBV7-2 and TRBJ2-1, with D possibly being TRBD1 (5 bases). V was pared by 5 bases and J by 2 bases, with 16 bases between. This CDR3 has 16 residues. Germline CDR1 and CDR2: SGHTA and FQGNSA. The CDR3 region is CASSPLSDRTYNEQFF. Here the CDR3 DNA reads TGTGCCAGCAGCCCACTGAGCGACAGAACCTACAATGAGCAGTTCTTC.

The chain carries TRBV27 and TRBJ1-2, with 7 positions matching TRBD1. The J segment lost 0 bases and the V segment lost 6 bases, leaving 16 bases of the junction unmatched. The CDR3 contains 18 residues. In germline, CDR1 is MNHEY, CDR2 SMNVEV (reference sequence). The CDR3 DNA is TGTGCCAGCAGCCCGATCCAGGGACAGAGACGGACTAACTATGGCTACACCTTC. This gives the protein CASSPIQGQRRTNYGYTF.

There are a few counts of this clonotype. This rearrangement joins TRBV4-2 to TRBJ1-1, with a tentative D call TRBD1 (6 bases). Looked up from germline, CDR1 is LGHNA and CDR2 is YNFKEQ. CDR3 length: 16 amino acids. With 7 bases removed from V and 1 base from J, the gap between germline ends came to 19 bases. CDR3 DNA: TGTGCCAGCAAAGGCAGGGGATGGGAAACGAACACTGAAGCTTTCTTT. Amino acids: CASKGRGWETNTEAFF.

Concerning this clonotype itself: This may be a read error: a much more frequent sequence differs by one nucleotide. The genes are TRBV7-2 and TRBJ2-5; D not certain. The germline V gene encodes CDR1 SGHTA and CDR2 FQGNSA. The CDR3 has 13 amino acids. Trimming took 6 bases from V and 4 from J, leaving 12 bases between them. CDR3 coding DNA: TGTGCCAGCAGTTTCTGGAGTAGAGAGACCCAGTACTTC. Residues: CASSFWSRETQYF.

This clonotype has at least ten counts. CDR3 in DNA: TGTGCCAGCAGTCCCCTCGGGGGGCCAAATAATTCACCCCTCCACTTT. Translating it yields CASSPLGGPNNSPLHF. The chain combines TRBV12-3 or TRBV12-4 with TRBJ1-6, with D possibly TRBD1 on 6 matching bases. The CDR3 covers 16 residues. V lost 5 bases and J 5 bases, leaving 16 bases between the germline ends.